These 30 T cell receptor beta chains originate from one sample sequenced in a study of cytomegalovirus exposure and HLA in healthy donors. Primers: 60 Vbeta forward and 13 Jbeta reverse. Sequenced by immunoSEQ multiplex PCR; TCRdb stores in-frame clones only, minus some. The data hold roughly 100,000 clones, with roughly four fifths observed a single time. Sequenced sample: PBMCs. Receptors originate from a man aged 45-60 years in good health and CMV-seronegative.

This clone was seen only once. The chain has TRBV6-5 and TRBJ2-7; maybe TRBD1 (5 bases). V lost 2 bases to trimming and J lost 5 bases, with 10 bases between them. CDR3 length equals 13 residues. Per germline, CDR1 MNHEY and CDR2 SVGAGI. CDR3 bases: TGTGCCAGCAGTTACATGGGGCAGAACGAGCAGTACTTC. Protein: CASSYMGQNEQYF.

The chain combines TRBV6-6 with TRBJ1-1, with D perhaps TRBD1 (5 bases). The CDR3 has 12 amino acids. Between the trimmed V and J ends, which lost 8 bases and 5 bases, there was a span of 12 bases. Germline V lookup: CDR1 MNHNY, CDR2 SVGAGI (reference sequence). In DNA, the CDR3 is TGTGCCAGCGGTGGGGGGGGAACTGAAGCTTTCTTT. This gives the protein CASGGGGTEAFF.

The rearrangement joins TRBV18 to TRBJ1-4; perhaps TRBD1 as D (5 bases). The V gene lost 2 bases and the J gene lost 1 base, with 11 bases spanning the gap. CDR1 and CDR2 from the germline V gene are KGHSH and LQKENI. This CDR3 region has 16 residues. The DNA for the CDR3 is TGTGCCAGCTCACCAGGAGTCGGGGGAACTAATGAAAAACTGTTTTTT. Translation gives CASSPGVGGTNEKLFF. The full variable domain, completed using reference TRBV18 and TRBJ1-4, is NAGVMQNPRHLVRRRGQEARLRCSPMKGHSHVYWYRQLPEEGLKFMVYLQKENIIDESGMPKERFSAEFPKEGPSILRIQQVVRGDSAAYFCASSPGVGGTNEKLFFGSGTQLSVL.

V gene TRBV18 combines with J gene TRBJ2-3, with TRBD1 identical over 8 bases. CDR1 and CDR2 from the germline V gene are KGHSH and LQKENI. Germline trimming cut 3 bases from V and 4 bases from J; bases unmatched to any gene: 3. The CDR3 has 14 residues. The CDR3 protein is CASSPDRVSDTQYF. The DNA of the CDR3 is TGTGCCAGCTCACCGGACAGGGTGTCAGATACGCAGTATTTT. Full variable domain (missing parts from reference TRBV18 and TRBJ2-3): NAGVMQNPRHLVRRRGQEARLRCSPMKGHSHVYWYRQLPEEGLKFMVYLQKENIIDESGMPKERFSAEFPKEGPSILRIQQVVRGDSAAYFCASSPDRVSDTQYFGPGTRLTVL.

The CDR3 here is CASSQGGPLAGNTGELFF. The CDR3 DNA is TGTGCCAGCAGCCAAGGAGGGCCCCTAGCGGGGAACACCGGGGAGCTGTTTTTT. The chain is built from TRBV4-2 and TRBJ2-2, with TRBD2 matching over 8 bases. CDR3 length: 18 residues. Germline loops: CDR1 LGHNA, CDR2 YNFKEQ. With V trimmed by 1 base and J by 1 base, 8 bases remained unmatched.

This clone showed up just a few times. The V gene is TRBV15, the J gene TRBJ1-1; 9 nucleotides agree with TRBD1. The V gene end was trimmed by 1 base and the J gene end by 1 base; junction bases not matched to a gene: 10. The CDR3 length is 18 residues. Per germline, CDR1 LNHNV and CDR2 YYDKDF (reference sequence). CDR3 region: CATSRGVGTGRQNTEAFF. CDR3 coding DNA: TGTGCCACCAGCAGAGGTGTGGGGACAGGGAGGCAGAACACTGAAGCTTTCTTT.

The CDR3 nucleotides read TGCGCCAGCAGCTTGGAAGCTTCAGGGACCCAGTACTTC. Translation: CASSLEASGTQYF. V gene TRBV5-1 combines with J gene TRBJ2-5; no clear D gene. Trimming removed 0 bases from V and 7 bases from J, with 10 bases in between. The CDR3 covers 13 residues. CDR1 is SGHRS, CDR2 YFSETQ, per germline. Filled out from reference TRBV5-1 and TRBJ2-5, the complete variable domain reads KAGVTQTPRYLIKTRGQQVTLSCSPISGHRSVSWYQQTPGQGLQFLFEYFSETQRNKGNFPGRFSGRQFSNSRSEMNVSTLELGDSALYLCASSLEASGTQYFGPGTRLLVL.

This clone was recorded once. V gene TRBV9 combines with J gene TRBJ2-4; no reliable D call. V lost 0 bases and J 7 bases, leaving 11 bases between the germline ends. In germline, CDR1 is SGDLS, CDR2 YYNGEE. This CDR3 has 14 amino acids. The CDR3 coding sequence is TGTGCCAGCAGCGTAGCGCCCCAAGCGAACATTCAGTACTTC. Amino acid sequence: CASSVAPQANIQYF. The full variable domain, in which reference TRBV9 and TRBJ2-4 provide the parts outside the CDR3, is DSGVTQTPKHLITATGQRVTLRCSPRSGDLSVYWYQQSLDQGLQFLIQYYNGEERAKGNILERFSAQQFPDLHSELNLSSLELGDSALYFCASSVAPQANIQYFGAGTRLSVL.

This rearrangement joins TRBV6-1 to TRBJ1-5; D gene unclear. Germline assignment: CDR1 MNHNS and CDR2 SASEGT. Trimming removed 10 bases from V and 0 bases from J, with 7 bases in between. This CDR3 has 12 amino acids. The CDR3 loop is CATEYSNQPQHF. The CDR3 DNA reads as TGTGCCACAGAATATAGCAATCAGCCCCAGCATTTT.

V gene TRBV15 combines with J gene TRBJ1-2; D unclear. The ends were cut back, 1 base at V and 4 bases at J, with 13 bases in the middle. The CDR3 loop spans 15 amino acids. Germline V lookup: CDR1 LNHNV, CDR2 YYDKDF (reference sequence). CDR3 sequence reads: CATSRGWSSLYGYTF. For the CDR3, the DNA is TGTGCCACCAGCAGAGGTTGGAGCAGCCTCTATGGCTACACCTTC.

This sequence joins TRBV19 and TRBJ2-3; TRBD2 agrees at 7 bases. The trim removed 2 bases at V and 0 bases at J, leaving 2 bases unmatched. Germline loops: CDR1 LNHDA, CDR2 SQIVND (reference sequence). The CDR3 loop spans 15 amino acids. The CDR3 sequence is CASSIPRGSTDTQYF. In DNA, the CDR3 is TGTGCCAGTAGTATACCGCGGGGGAGCACAGATACGCAGTATTTT.

The chain uses TRBV30 and TRBJ1-1; D possibly corresponds to TRBD1 (6 bases). Trimming removed 3 bases from V and 5 bases from J, with 19 bases in between. CDR1 is GTSNPN, CDR2 SVGIG, per germline (reference sequence). The CDR3 extends over 15 amino acids. DNA for the CDR3: TGTGCCTGGAGGTTGATGAACACAGGGAAGACTGAAGCTTTCTTT. Its protein product is CAWRLMNTGKTEAFF.

The rearrangement uses TRBV9 and TRBJ1-3, with D tentatively TRBD1 (6 bases). The CDR3 consists of 16 residues. The V end lost 3 bases, the J end lost 4 bases, and 17 bases lay between the germline ends. CDR1 and CDR2 from the germline V gene are SGDLS and YYNGEE. The CDR3 loop is CASSAGQNREGNTIYF. CDR3 coding DNA: TGTGCCAGCAGCGCGGGACAAAACCGAGAAGGAAACACCATATATTTT.

The chain combines TRBV2 with TRBJ1-5; 7 nucleotides match TRBD1. The CDR3 is 11 residues long. The junction had 3 bases not matched to a gene; V was cut back by 6 bases and J by 10 bases. Germline assignment: CDR1 SNHLY and CDR2 FYNNEI. The CDR3 here is CASRGQDPQHF. The CDR3 coding sequence is TGTGCCAGCAGAGGACAGGATCCCCAGCATTTT. The full variable domain, its missing parts supplied by reference TRBV2 and TRBJ1-5, is EPEVTQTPSHQVTQMGQEVILRCVPISNHLYFYWYRQILGQKVEFLVSFYNNEISEKSEIFDDQFSVERPDGSNFTLKIRSTKLEDSAMYFCASRGQDPQHFGDGTRLSIL.

The V call is TRBV9, the J call TRBJ2-5, with TRBD2 matching 7 bases. The CDR3 loop spans 16 amino acids. With 3 bases clipped from V and 5 bases from J, the junction kept 13 bases outside the gene matches. The germline V gene has CDR1 SGDLS and CDR2 YYNGEE. The CDR3 here is CASSAEDGARGETQYF. DNA for the CDR3: TGTGCCAGCAGCGCCGAGGACGGGGCGCGGGGGGAGACCCAGTACTTC. Based on the CDR3 plus reference TRBV9 and TRBJ2-5, the full variable domain is DSGVTQTPKHLITATGQRVTLRCSPRSGDLSVYWYQQSLDQGLQFLIQYYNGEERAKGNILERFSAQQFPDLHSELNLSSLELGDSALYFCASSAEDGARGETQYFGPGTRLLVL.

The V and J genes are TRBV5-6 and TRBJ1-3, with D tentatively TRBD1 (6 bases). Germline V gene data show CDR1 as SGHDT and CDR2 as YYEEEE. The V end lost 5 bases, the J end lost 0 bases, and 18 bases lay between the germline ends. This CDR3 is built from 17 residues. CDR3: CASRSDRTFYSGNTIYF. The CDR3 DNA follows: TGTGCCAGCAGATCGGACAGAACCTTTTACTCTGGAAACACCATATATTTT. The full variable domain, with the rest looked up from reference TRBV5-6 and TRBJ1-3, is DAGVTQSPTHLIKTRGQQVTLRCSPKSGHDTVSWYQQALGQGPQFIFQYYEEEERQRGNFPDRFSGHQFPNYSSELNVNALLLGDSALYLCASRSDRTFYSGNTIYFGEGSWLTVV.

This chain links TRBV11-3 with TRBJ2-1; 8 bases map to TRBD1. CDR1 SGHNT and CDR2 YENEEA come from the germline V gene. The CDR3 is made up of 14 amino acids. J gave up 6 bases and V 5 bases, and 6 bases lay outside the gene matches. The CDR3 is CASSAGGAGNEQFF. The DNA for the CDR3 is TGTGCCAGCAGCGCAGGGGGCGCCGGCAATGAGCAGTTCTTC.

About this clone: One end of the junction fails to match germline, which may point to a read error. V and J are TRBV7-7 and TRBJ2-7; TRBD1 agrees at 7 bases. The CDR3 consists of 13 residues. Germline CDR1 reads SSHAT; CDR2 reads FNYEAQ (reference sequence). CDR3 in DNA: TGTGCTAGCAGCGTAGGTTACAGGGGCGAGCAGTACTTC. Residues: CASSVGYRGEQYF. The full variable domain, its missing parts supplied by reference TRBV7-7 and TRBJ2-7, is GAGVSQSPRYKVTKRGQDVTLRCDPISSHATLYWYQQALGQGPEFLTYFNYEAQPDKSGLPSDRFSAERPEGSISTLTIQRTEQRDSAMYRCASSVGYRGEQYFGPGTRLTVT.

V gene TRBV7-9 combines with J gene TRBJ1-5, with D possibly TRBD1 on 6 matching bases. Trimming took off 5 bases at V and 0 bases at J, with 14 bases between the two ends. In germline, CDR1 is SEHNR, CDR2 FQNEAQ (reference sequence). The CDR3 totals 16 residues. The CDR3 coding sequence is TGTGCCAGCAGCCAAATTGCGACAGGTAGCAATCAGCCCCAGCATTTT. Translated: CASSQIATGSNQPQHF.

This chain connects TRBV19 to TRBJ1-5; TRBD1 is a possible D gene (5 bases). The germline CDR1 and CDR2 sequences are LNHDA and SQIVND (reference sequence). The CDR3 runs 15 residues. With 1 base removed from V and 6 bases from J, the gap between germline ends came to 13 bases. In DNA form, the CDR3 reads TGTGCCAGTAGTATAGCGGGGGAGACGGCTCAGCCCCAGCATTTT. It translates to CASSIAGETAQPQHF.

The chain couples TRBV6-5 to TRBJ2-7, with D possibly TRBD1 on 6 matching bases. The CDR3 has 12 residues. The germline V gene has CDR1 MNHEY and CDR2 SVGAGI. Between the trimmed V and J ends, which lost 6 bases and 8 bases, there was a span of 14 bases. The DNA for the CDR3 is TGTGCCAGCAGCCGGGACATTAGTAAGCAGTACTTC. This translates into CASSRDISKQYF.

The V and J genes are TRBV7-2 and TRBJ2-1, with D maybe TRBD2 (6 bases). In germline, CDR1 is SGHTA, CDR2 FQGNSA. There are 14 residues in the CDR3. V lost 4 bases, J lost 0 bases, and 7 bases lay in between. CDR3 residues: CASSSTSSYNEQFF. CDR3 bases: TGTGCCAGCAGCTCGACTAGCTCCTACAATGAGCAGTTCTTC.

The V gene is TRBV7-9, the J gene TRBJ2-5; 9 bases agree with TRBD2. The germline gives CDR1 SEHNR, CDR2 FQNEAQ (reference sequence). The CDR3 runs to 16 residues. The trim removed 5 bases at V and 2 bases at J, leaving 9 bases unmatched. The CDR3 sequence: CASSRVLSGGQETQYF. The DNA for the CDR3 is TGTGCCAGCAGCCGCGTACTTAGCGGGGGACAAGAGACCCAGTACTTC. Based on the CDR3 plus reference TRBV7-9 and TRBJ2-5, the full variable domain is DTGVSQNPRHKITKRGQNVTFRCDPISEHNRLYWYRQTLGQGPEFLTYFQNEAQLEKSRLLSDRFSAERPKGSFSTLEIQRTEQGDSAMYLCASSRVLSGGQETQYFGPGTRLLVL.

The rearrangement uses TRBV29-1 and TRBJ2-5, with D tentatively TRBD2 (5 bases). Deletions cut 7 bases from V and 5 bases from J, with 20 bases between. CDR3 size: 14 residues. CDR1 is SQVTM and CDR2 is ANQGSEA in the germline V gene. The DNA of the CDR3 is TGCAGCGGTCTTCGGGGTGTCGCCACGGAGACCCAGTACTTC. Residues: CSGLRGVATETQYF.

CDR3 protein: CASRRTGTGTQYF. The CDR3 coding sequence is TGTGCCAGCAGAAGGACAGGGACGGGGACCCAGTACTTC. This sequence joins TRBV6-5 and TRBJ2-5; 8 bases map to TRBD1. V gave up 6 bases and J gave up 7 bases; unmatched junction bases: 7. Germline lookup yields CDR1 MNHEY and CDR2 SVGAGI. This CDR3 is built from 13 residues.

The chain has TRBV6-5 and TRBJ2-2; D is undetermined. The CDR3 has 14 amino acids. With 2 bases removed from V and 1 base from J, the gap between germline ends came to 5 bases. Per the germline V gene, CDR1 is MNHEY and CDR2 is SVGAGI. The CDR3 is CASSYELNTGELFF. CDR3 coding DNA: TGTGCCAGCAGTTACGAACTGAACACCGGGGAGCTGTTTTTT.

The chain combines TRBV7-2 with TRBJ1-2; 10 nucleotides match TRBD1. The CDR3 has 17 amino acids. V lost 5 bases, J lost 6 bases, and 15 bases stayed unmatched. Germline V CDR1 and CDR2: SGHTA, FQGNSA. The chain's CDR3 is CASSLSGGGQGIHGYTF. In nucleotides, the CDR3 is TGTGCCAGCAGCCTTAGCGGGGGGGGACAGGGGATCCATGGCTACACCTTC.

This clone was recorded only once. V and J are TRBV7-9 and TRBJ1-6; weak D call: TRBD1 (5 bases). Germline CDR1 and CDR2: SEHNR and FQNEAQ (reference sequence). V dropped 1 base and J dropped 8 bases, with 12 bases sitting between them. The length of the CDR3 is 15 residues. The CDR3: CASSLVRTNYSPLHF. The CDR3 DNA follows: TGTGCCAGCAGCTTAGTGCGGACAAATTATTCACCCCTCCACTTT.

The chain is built from TRBV19 and TRBJ2-7, with a tentative D call TRBD2 (5 bases). Trimming removed 3 bases from V and 6 bases from J, with 21 bases in between. The CDR3 covers 16 residues. Germline V gives CDR1 LNHDA, CDR2 SQIVND (reference sequence). The CDR3 sequence is CASSIEGRTDRREQYF. Here the CDR3 DNA reads TGTGCCAGTAGTATTGAGGGTCGGACGGATCGGCGCGAGCAGTACTTC.

A single count supports this clone. The V gene is TRBV2, the J gene TRBJ1-6; 9 nucleotides agree with TRBD1. CDR1 and CDR2 (germline): SNHLY, FYNNEI. V shed 5 bases and J 9 bases; nucleotides not matched to a gene: 5. There are 14 residues in the CDR3. CDR3 sequence: CASSRQGGTSPLHF. In DNA form, the CDR3 reads TGTGCCAGCAGTCGACAGGGGGGGACTTCACCCCTCCACTTT.